Presented here are 9 T cell receptor beta chains from one specimen sequenced in a study of Ad26.COV2.S vaccination and SARS-CoV-2 variants. Noted treatment: around 19 received Ad26.COV2.S at low or high dose, single or two shots; about 5 received placebo; per-sample allocation not given. Specimen acquisition occurred on day 63 following the initial vaccine or placebo injection. Generated by immunoSEQ multiplex PCR, the TCRdb table keeps only in-frame clones and is missing some. Of about 480,000 clones listed, around 90% are singletons. The sequenced sample was peripheral blood, obtained in a trial of Ad26.COV2.S vaccine versus placebo. The origin of the receptors is a person between 18 and 60 years old who received the Ad26.COV2.S COVID-19 vaccine or a placebo.

This clone was found once. The chain couples TRBV4-3 to TRBJ2-3; D perhaps matches TRBD2 (6 bases). This CDR3 is 14 amino acids long. Germline V gene lookup returns CDR1 LGHNA and CDR2 YSLEER. V was shortened by 5 bases and J by 4 bases, with 13 bases between the two germline ends. DNA of the CDR3: TGCGCCAGCAGCGCCCGACTAGAGGCAGATACGCAGTATTTT. Translated, it gives CASSARLEADTQYF.

The chain recombines TRBV5-4 with TRBJ2-5, with TRBD1 matching 8 bases. The CDR3 loop spans 16 amino acids. Trimming cost V 4 bases and J 5 bases; bases outside gene matches: 13. The V gene's germline CDR1 is SGHNT and CDR2 YYREEE (reference sequence). For the CDR3, the DNA is TGTGCCAGCAGCCACGTCGTTCAGGGGGCGACGGAGACCCAGTACTTC. This gives the protein CASSHVVQGATETQYF.

The V call is TRBV28, the J call TRBJ2-1; a weak D match, TRBD1 (7 bases). The CDR3 has 16 amino acids. V shed 1 base and J shed 10 bases, with 20 bases lying between them. Per the germline V gene, CDR1 is MDHEN and CDR2 is SYDVKM. The CDR3: CASSLLSLGGGNEQFF. The CDR3 coding sequence is TGTGCCAGCAGTTTATTGTCTCTTGGAGGGGGCAACGAGCAGTTCTTC.

V and J are TRBV19 and TRBJ2-7; D possibly corresponds to TRBD2 (5 bases). Germline loops: CDR1 LNHDA, CDR2 SQIVND (reference sequence). Trimming took off 5 bases at V and 0 bases at J, with 17 bases between the two ends. The CDR3 loop spans 16 amino acids. The CDR3 protein is CASSSPGSGSSYEQYF. The CDR3 coding sequence is TGTGCCAGTAGTTCCCCGGGGTCGGGGAGCTCCTACGAGCAGTACTTC.

The V call is TRBV7-8, the J call TRBJ2-1; 7 bases map to TRBD2. Germline CDR1 and CDR2: SGHVS and FQNEAQ. V lost 5 bases and J lost 4; bases outside the gene matches: 8. The CDR3 runs to 15 residues. The CDR3 DNA reads as TGTGCCAGCAGCCCAAGCGGGAAGAGTTACAATGAGCAGTTCTTC. It codes for CASSPSGKSYNEQFF.

The gene calls are TRBV20-1 and TRBJ1-2; D is ambiguous. The germline V gene encodes CDR1 DFQATT and CDR2 SNEGSKA (reference sequence). V gave up 5 bases and J gave up 6 bases, with 7 bases separating them. This CDR3 is built from 10 residues. CDR3 amino acids: CSAYRDGYTF. The DNA for the CDR3 is TGCAGTGCTTATCGGGATGGCTACACCTTC.

The chain links TRBV27 to TRBJ2-3, with 7 positions matching TRBD2. The J segment lost 3 bases and the V segment lost 6 bases, leaving 12 bases of the junction unmatched. CDR3 length: 16 amino acids. Germline CDR1 is MNHEY and CDR2 is SMNVEV (reference sequence). The CDR3 protein is CASSRTSPGWTDTQYF. CDR3 DNA: TGTGCCAGCAGCCGGACTAGTCCAGGGTGGACAGATACGCAGTATTTT.

The chain combines TRBV7-9 with TRBJ1-6; TRBD1 matches at 7 bases. The CDR3 covers 16 residues. CDR1 and CDR2 (germline): SEHNR, FQNEAQ (reference sequence). The V gene end was trimmed by 4 bases and the J gene end by 5 bases; junction bases not matched to a gene: 8. CDR3 loop: CASSSDRQPNNSPLHF. As DNA, the CDR3 is TGTGCCAGCAGCTCGGACAGGCAGCCCAATAATTCACCCCTCCACTTT.

The genes are TRBV28 and TRBJ2-5, with D unresolved. Germline V lookup: CDR1 MDHEN, CDR2 SYDVKM. The CDR3 has 12 amino acids. Trimming shortened V by 3 bases and J by 5 bases, and 7 bases separated the two germline ends. CDR3 residues: CASSFYGETQYF. For the CDR3, the DNA is TGTGCCAGCAGTTTTTACGGTGAGACCCAGTACTTC. The variable domain in full, with the rest retrieved from reference TRBV28 and TRBJ2-5, is DVKVTQSSRYLVKRTGEKVFLECVQDMDHENMFWYRQDPGLGLRLIYFSYDVKMKEKGDIPEGYSVSREKKERFSLILESASTNQTSMYLCASSFYGETQYFGPGTRLLVL.